The rows below give T cell receptor beta chains drawn from one sample of a study of vaccination and CD4 T cells after COVID-19. TCRdb ran MiXCR on the PCR reads and lists one entry per CDR3 protein. The sample contains more than 10,000 distinct CDR3 sequences, around 61% of which appear only once. The antigens these receptors bind are not known. Specimen: CD4+ T cells from blood, cultured in vitro, collected before SARS-CoV-2 vaccination. Source of these receptors: a human donor who had recovered from COVID-19. Both conserved end residues are part of each CDR3. D genes are given only for firm matches. Size values are once, few and many counts, or a class for expanded clones, and some rows have none.

V gene	D gene	J gene	clone size	CDR3 protein	CDR3 DNA
TRBV10-2	.	TRBJ2-3	.	CASRHTDTQYF	TGCGCCAGCAGACACACAGATACGCAGTATTTT
TRBV6-1	.	TRBJ1-1	.	CASTDPLDSWGVNTEAFF	TGTGCCAGCACCGACCCCTTAGACAGCTGGGGGGTGAACACTGAAGCTTTCTTT
TRBV28	TRBD1	TRBJ1-2	once	CASSFSSGQVNYGYTF	TGTGCCAGCAGTTTCTCATCGGGACAGGTTAACTATGGCTACACCTTC
TRBV20-1	.	TRBJ1-2	.	CSVPRTANYGYTF	TGCAGTGTTCCACGGACAGCTAACTATGGCTACACCTTC
TRBV20-1	.	TRBJ2-5	.	CSASKGGAGLTQYF	TGCAGTGCTAGTAAAGGGGGGGCTGGATTGACCCAGTACTTC
TRBV5-4	.	TRBJ1-1	few	CASRGGVDTEAFF	TGTGCCAGCAGGGGGGGAGTAGACACTGAAGCTTTCTTT
TRBV28	TRBD2	TRBJ2-3	.	CASSIPGLAGVNTDTQYF	TGTGCCAGCAGTATCCCGGGACTAGCGGGAGTCAACACAGATACGCAGTATTTT
TRBV12-3/TRBV12-4	TRBD2	TRBJ2-5	.	CASSSVGREETQYF	TGTGCCAGCAGTTCGGTGGGGAGGGAAGAGACCCAGTACTTC
TRBV27	.	TRBJ2-7	few	CASKESFRVWGRGAEQYF	TGTGCCAGCAAAGAGAGCTTTCGGGTTTGGGGCAGGGGAGCCGAGCAGTACTTC
TRBV19	.	TRBJ1-1	.	CASISSAGALTEAFF	TGTGCCAGTATTTCTTCGGCGGGGGCACTCACTGAAGCTTTCTTT
TRBV20-1	.	TRBJ2-5	few	CSASSRMVETQYF	TGCAGTGCTAGTAGTAGGATGGTTGAGACCCAGTACTTC
TRBV20-1	.	TRBJ1-1	.	CSARETGTEAFF	TGCAGTGCTAGAGAGACTGGCACTGAAGCTTTCTTT
TRBV6-1	.	TRBJ1-2	few	CASKGAAGYGYTF	TGTGCCAGTAAAGGGGCTGCTGGGTATGGCTACACTTTC
TRBV19	.	TRBJ1-5	.	CASTLADSRYQPQHF	TGTGCCAGTACTCTAGCCGACAGCCGATATCAGCCCCAGCATTTT
TRBV2	.	TRBJ2-7	.	CASRRRHYEQYF	TGTGCCAGCAGGCGGCGGCACTACGAGCAGTACTTC
TRBV2	.	TRBJ2-6	.	CATRRTSGANVLTF	TGTGCCACCAGACGGACCTCTGGGGCCAACGTCCTGACTTTC
TRBV6-2/TRBV6-3	.	TRBJ2-1	.	CASSYSPTFGTYNEQFF	TGTGCCAGCAGTTATTCCCCCACGTTCGGGACCTACAATGAGCAGTTCTTC
TRBV7-9	.	TRBJ2-2	.	CASSSITDSYTGELFF	TGTGCCAGCAGCTCTATAACCGACAGTTACACCGGGGAGCTGTTTTTT
TRBV15	.	TRBJ1-5	.	CATSRGGGGQPQHF	TGTGCCACCAGCAGAGGGGGGGGAGGTCAGCCCCAGCATTTT
TRBV6-5	.	TRBJ1-6	.	CASSYRGGAYNSPLHF	TGTGCCAGCAGTTACCGGGGAGGCGCCTATAATTCACCCCTCCACTTT
TRBV20-1	.	TRBJ1-6	.	CSARDSKDSPLHF	TGCAGTGCTAGAGATTCGAAGGATTCACCCCTCCACTTT
TRBV19	.	TRBJ1-5	.	CASSTDRIGWNQPQHF	TGTGCCAGTAGTACCGACAGAATAGGGTGGAATCAGCCCCAGCATTTT
TRBV27	.	TRBJ1-2	.	CASSWTAANYGYTF	TGTGCCAGCAGTTGGACAGCCGCTAACTATGGCTACACCTTC
TRBV6-5	TRBD2	TRBJ2-1	.	CASSYSGLARHNEQFF	TGTGCCAGCAGTTACTCGGGACTAGCGCGCCACAATGAGCAGTTCTTC
TRBV6-1	.	TRBJ2-5	.	CASRYRPSNQETQYF	TGTGCCAGCAGATATAGACCGAGTAATCAAGAGACCCAGTACTTC
TRBV27	.	TRBJ2-7	.	CASSLGSFSSYEQYF	TGTGCCAGCAGTTTAGGCTCCTTTAGCTCCTACGAGCAGTACTTC
TRBV7-9	TRBD1	TRBJ1-5	once	CASSWGQNQPQHF	TGTGCCAGCAGCTGGGGACAGAATCAGCCCCAGCATTTT
TRBV2	.	TRBJ2-3	.	CASSTGLQNTDTQYF	TGTGCCAGCAGCACGGGACTGCAAAACACAGATACGCAGTATTTT
TRBV7-2	.	TRBJ2-3	once	CASSLSLGGGDTQYF	TGTGCCAGCAGCTTATCACTAGGGGGAGGAGATACGCAGTATTTT
TRBV6-1	TRBD1	TRBJ2-3	.	CASSNAGQGPNF	TGTGCCAGCAGTAACGCGGGACAGGGCCCCAATTTT
TRBV7-9	.	TRBJ2-1	.	CASSLRPAYNEQFF	TGTGCCAGCAGCTTACGTCCAGCCTACAATGAGCAGTTCTTC
TRBV11-2	.	TRBJ2-3	.	CASRSLGTDTQYF	TGTGCCAGCAGGTCACTAGGTACAGATACGCAGTATTTT
TRBV6-4	.	TRBJ2-2	few	CASSAANTGELFF	TGTGCCAGCAGTGCCGCGAACACCGGGGAGCTGTTTTTT
TRBV5-1	TRBD1	TRBJ2-7	.	CASSFTGGGHPREQYF	TGCGCCAGCAGCTTTACAGGGGGCGGGCATCCTAGGGAGCAGTACTTC
TRBV4-1	TRBD1	TRBJ1-5	.	CASSQQPPTGGQNQPQHF	TGCGCCAGCAGCCAACAGCCTCCGACAGGGGGACAGAATCAGCCCCAGCATTTT
TRBV6-5	TRBD2	TRBJ2-2	.	CASSYALTSGRTGELFF	TGTGCCAGCAGTTACGCCCTAACTAGCGGGCGCACCGGGGAGCTGTTTTTT
TRBV12-3/TRBV12-4	.	TRBJ2-3	.	CASSAVLPPDTQYF	TGTGCCAGCAGCGCCGTGCTCCCCCCAGATACGCAGTATTTT
TRBV6-4	.	TRBJ2-3	.	CASSDSDSTDTQYF	TGTGCCAGCAGTGACTCGGACAGCACAGATACGCAGTATTTT
TRBV5-4	.	TRBJ2-7	few	CASSSTTDYEQYF	TGTGCCAGCAGCTCGACCACAGACTACGAGCAGTACTTC
TRBV20-1	.	TRBJ2-7	.	CSAPGQGGLADYEQYF	TGCAGTGCGCCGGGACAGGGAGGACTAGCGGACTACGAGCAGTACTTC
TRBV7-2	.	TRBJ2-3	.	CASSFGGGRINTDTQYF	TGTGCCAGCAGCTTCGGAGGGGGGAGAATAAACACAGATACGCAGTATTTT
TRBV19	TRBD1	TRBJ1-5	.	CASSIRGHGQPQHF	TGTGCCAGTAGTATCAGGGGGCACGGTCAGCCCCAGCATTTT
TRBV2	.	TRBJ1-5	few	CASSVQGSHQPQHF	TGTGCCAGCAGTGTTCAGGGCTCCCATCAGCCCCAGCATTTT
TRBV15	.	TRBJ1-5	.	CATSSSGPQPQHF	TGTGCCACCAGCAGTAGCGGCCCGCAGCCCCAGCATTTT
TRBV7-2	TRBD1	TRBJ1-1	.	CASSPGGSGIVFF	TGTGCCAGCAGCCCAGGGGGATCTGGTATCGTCTTCTTT
TRBV12-3/TRBV12-4	.	TRBJ2-5	.	CASSWGTQETQYF	TGTGCCAGCAGTTGGGGCACACAAGAGACCCAGTACTTC
TRBV6-2/TRBV6-3	.	TRBJ1-5	.	CASSYPRGTNSNQPQHF	TGTGCCAGCAGTTACCCCAGGGGTACTAATAGCAATCAGCCCCAGCATTTT
TRBV4-1	.	TRBJ1-4	.	CASSSRVRGEDEKLFF	TGCGCCAGCAGCTCCCGTGTCCGGGGAGAAGATGAAAAACTGTTTTTT
TRBV15	.	TRBJ1-5	few	CATSPRGQPQHF	TGTGCCACCAGTCCCAGGGGACAGCCCCAGCATTTT
TRBV7-9	TRBD1	TRBJ2-3	.	CASSPRGQGIVGSTDTQYF	TGTGCCAGCAGCCCCAGGGGACAGGGAATAGTGGGGAGCACAGATACGCAGTATTTT